Below, 10 T cell receptor beta chains from the same sample are listed, as sequenced in a study of blood T cell repertoires in COVID-19. Sequencing used immunoSEQ multiplex PCR; TCRdb keeps in-frame clones, though not all of them. The sample shows 150,000 to 200,000 clones, 70% to 90% of them seen only once. Sequencing was performed on PBMCs or T cells enriched from blood (not recorded which). Source of these receptors: a woman aged 45-59 years who had recovered from COVID-19.

This clone occurred once. The chain joins TRBV19 to TRBJ2-5; D possibly corresponds to TRBD2 (6 bases). Trimming took off 8 bases at V and 8 bases at J, with 18 bases between the two ends. The V gene's germline CDR1 is LNHDA and CDR2 SQIVND (reference sequence). The length of the CDR3 is 13 residues. CDR3: CASDPGVPNTQYF. DNA of the CDR3: TGTGCCAGTGACCCGGGGGTCCCAAACACCCAGTACTTC.

The rearrangement links TRBV9 to TRBJ2-3, with 11 bases aligning to TRBD2. The junction had 7 bases not matched to a gene; V was cut back by 7 bases and J by 6 bases. The CDR3 runs to 14 residues. CDR1 is SGDLS, CDR2 YYNGEE, per germline. CDR3 DNA: TGTGCCAGCTCCCTAGCGGGGGGACTCGATACGCAGTATTTT. It yields the protein CASSLAGGLDTQYF.

This chain connects TRBV29-1 to TRBJ1-2; possible D gene TRBD1, 5 bases. This CDR3 comprises 12 residues. Germline assignment: CDR1 SQVTM and CDR2 ANQGSEA. The ends were cut back, 7 bases at V and 2 bases at J, with 11 bases in the middle. The chain's CDR3 is CSGLTENYGYTF. CDR3 coding DNA: TGCAGCGGACTGACAGAGAACTATGGCTACACCTTC.

The J gene is TRBJ2-2, the V gene TRBV6-4, with D possibly matching TRBD1 (5 bases). From germline, CDR1 is MRHNA and CDR2 SNTAGT. V shed 4 bases and J shed 4 bases, with 10 bases lying between them. This CDR3 comprises 14 residues. CDR3 residues: CASSAAGLTGELFF. The DNA of the CDR3 is TGTGCCAGCAGTGCGGCAGGGCTCACCGGGGAGCTGTTTTTT.

This clone was seen a handful of times. V and J are TRBV4-2 and TRBJ2-1, with TRBD2 matching over 16 bases. The ends lost 2 bases at V and 2 bases at J; junction bases unmatched: 3. The CDR3 runs 18 residues. The germline V gene has CDR1 LGHNA and CDR2 YNFKEQ. The DNA of the CDR3 is TGTGCCAGCAGCCAATCCGGGACTAGCGGGGGGGCCTACAATGAGCAGTTCTTC. Its protein is CASSQSGTSGGAYNEQFF.

The chain carries TRBV20-1 and TRBJ1-1, with D possibly being TRBD1 (5 bases). The CDR3 has 12 residues. The germline V gene encodes CDR1 DFQATT and CDR2 SNEGSKA (reference sequence). V was pared by 3 bases and J by 4 bases, with 9 bases between. For the CDR3, the DNA is TGCAGTGCTAGTTATAGGGGCACTGAAGCTTTCTTT. Protein: CSASYRGTEAFF.

The V gene is TRBV5-6, the J gene TRBJ1-2; D is possibly TRBD1 (5 bases). V dropped 7 bases and J dropped 7 bases, with 23 bases sitting between them. This CDR3 has 15 amino acids. From germline, CDR1 is SGHDT and CDR2 YYEEEE. The CDR3 loop is CASGRPGASGFGYTF. Written as DNA, the CDR3 is TGTGCCAGCGGACGACCCGGTGCTTCAGGGTTTGGCTACACCTTC.

This clone was seen once. The rearrangement joins TRBV19 to TRBJ1-3; the match to TRBD1 covers 7 bases. V trimming: 1 base; J trimming: 1 base; junction bases outside the gene matches: 1. The CDR3 has 15 residues. Germline V lookup: CDR1 LNHDA, CDR2 SQIVND (reference sequence). The CDR3 loop is CASSIAGGSGNTIYF. DNA of the CDR3: TGTGCCAGTAGTATAGCAGGGGGATCTGGAAACACCATATATTTT.

The chain uses TRBV27 and TRBJ1-3; 8 bases fit TRBD1. Germline V CDR1 and CDR2: MNHEY, SMNVEV (reference sequence). The CDR3 covers 15 residues. The V gene end was trimmed by 5 bases and the J gene end by 4 bases; junction bases not matched to a gene: 7. CDR3 region: CASSPRTGRGNTIYF. CDR3 DNA: TGTGCCAGCAGTCCTCGGACAGGGAGAGGAAACACCATATATTTT.

The chain couples TRBV18 to TRBJ1-5; 7 positions agree with TRBD1. The V and J ends lost 6 bases and 0 bases, in that order; junction bases with no gene match: 5. Looked up from germline, CDR1 is KGHSH and CDR2 is LQKENI. The CDR3 is 15 amino acids. CDR3 sequence: CASSLDRNSNQPQHF. Written as DNA, the CDR3 is TGTGCCAGCTCCTTGGACAGGAATAGCAATCAGCCCCAGCATTTT.